Shown below are 20 T cell receptor beta chains from a single sample sequenced in a study of blood T cells in healthy people across ages. PCR was performed a second time for about 7 to 12 cycles using a sample-barcoded 5' primer and a J-beta primer mix. TCRdb analysed the 5' RACE reads with MiXCR anew, one entry per CDR3 protein. The sample lists 650,000 to 800,000 distinct CDR3 sequences, 40% to 50% seen once, with roughly 19% in the top ten. The sequencing sample was made of blood. Receptor source: a man in his 60s in good health.

This clonotype was seen more than once but under ten times. The V gene is TRBV3-1, the J gene TRBJ1-1; no reliable D call. V shed 0 bases and J shed 4 bases, with 12 bases lying between them. This CDR3 contains 15 residues. Germline V CDR1 and CDR2: LGHDT, YNNKEL (reference sequence). The CDR3 bases are TGTGCCAGCAGCCAAGATCCCGGGGTCGGCACTGAAGCTTTCTTT. It yields the protein CASSQDPGVGTEAFF.

The V gene is TRBV11-3, the J gene TRBJ2-7; 9 bases fit TRBD2. The CDR3 covers 15 residues. Germline values: CDR1 SGHNT, CDR2 YENEEA. Trimming cost V 0 bases and J 6 bases; bases outside gene matches: 6. The CDR3, as DNA: TGTGCCAGCAGCTTAGATGGTAGCGGGGGCGGCGAGCAGTACTTC. Its translation: CASSLDGSGGGEQYF. Combining the CDR3 with reference TRBV11-3 and TRBJ2-7 gives the whole variable domain EAGVVQSPRYKIIEKKQPVAFWCNPISGHNTLYWYLQNLGQGPELLIRYENEEAVDDSQLPKDRFSAERLKGVDSTLKIQPAELGDSAVYLCASSLDGSGGGEQYFGPGTRLTVT.

The chain joins TRBV6-2 or TRBV6-3 to TRBJ1-2; no reliable D call. Trimming shortened V by 1 base and J by 4 bases, and 7 bases separated the two germline ends. CDR1 and CDR2 (germline): MNHEY, SVGEGT. CDR3 length equals 13 residues. In DNA, the CDR3 is TGTGCCAGCAGTTACTTGGGCGGCTATGGCTACACCTTC. This sequence encodes CASSYLGGYGYTF.

This clonotype was seen at least ten times. The chain recombines TRBV29-1 with TRBJ2-5; TRBD2 matches at 7 bases. The CDR3 length is 12 residues. CDR1 is SQVTM, CDR2 ANQGSEA, per germline. V dropped 5 bases and J dropped 5; count of bases not matched to a gene: 5. The CDR3 nucleotides read TGCAGCGTTAAAGTTAGCGGGGAGACCCAGTACTTC. Translation: CSVKVSGETQYF.

There are many counts of this clonotype. The chain carries TRBV29-1 and TRBJ2-7; TRBD1 matches at 8 bases. Germline CDR1 is SQVTM and CDR2 is ANQGSEA. The CDR3 has 15 residues. J lost 1 base, V lost 1 base, and 6 bases had no gene match. The CDR3 region is CSVEGGTGSSYEQYF. The CDR3 nucleotides read TGCAGCGTTGAAGGTGGGACAGGTTCGTCCTACGAGCAGTACTTC.

This clonotype came up a few times. The genes are TRBV2 and TRBJ2-1, with D possibly being TRBD2 (7 bases). V was clipped by 6 bases and J by 7 bases, with 19 bases between them. Germline CDR1 is SNHLY and CDR2 is FYNNEI. The CDR3 spans 15 residues. The CDR3 DNA reads TGTGCCAGCAGCGCGGAGGGGGTAGCGGGTAATGAGCAGTTCTTC. This codes for CASSAEGVAGNEQFF.

This clonotype was seen more than once but under ten times. CDR3 sequence reads: CASSVTVSGETQYF. The CDR3 DNA follows: TGTGCCAGCAGTGTAACGGTCAGCGGAGAGACCCAGTACTTC. V gene TRBV6-1 combines with J gene TRBJ2-5, with a weak D call TRBD2 (5 bases). V gave up 4 bases and J gave up 4 bases, with 13 bases separating them. CDR3 length: 14 amino acids. The germline V gene encodes CDR1 MNHNS and CDR2 SASEGT.

This clonotype was counted a few times. The V call is TRBV20-1, the J call TRBJ2-7; the match to TRBD1 covers 9 bases. Germline V gene data show CDR1 as DFQATT and CDR2 as SNEGSKA (reference sequence). This CDR3 contains 12 residues. V lost 5 bases and J lost 10; bases outside the gene matches: 9. CDR3: CSAPGQGGIQYF. CDR3 nucleotide sequence: TGCAGTGCTCCGGGACAGGGCGGGATTCAGTACTTC.

This clonotype was seen a few times. This chain uses TRBV20-1 with TRBJ1-2, with D maybe TRBD1 (6 bases). Between the trimmed V and J ends, which lost 4 bases and 8 bases, there was a span of 17 bases. CDR3 size: 13 residues. The V gene's germline CDR1 is DFQATT and CDR2 SNEGSKA (reference sequence). CDR3: CSAIRQGLGGYTF. For the CDR3, the DNA is TGCAGTGCTATCAGGCAGGGGCTGGGAGGCTACACCTTC.

The CDR3 nucleotides read TGTGCCAGCAGCCAAGCCCGGGGAAGCTATGGCTACACCTTC. It translates to CASSQARGSYGYTF. The rearrangement joins TRBV14 to TRBJ1-2; no clear D gene. V gave up 1 base and J gave up 4 bases, with 10 bases separating them. The CDR3 has 14 residues. Germline assignment: CDR1 SGHDN and CDR2 FVKESK. Full variable domain (outside the CDR3, taken from reference TRBV14 and TRBJ1-2): EAGVTQFPSHSVIEKGQTVTLRCDPISGHDNLYWYRRVMGKEIKFLLHFVKESKQDESGMPNNRFLAERTGGTYSTLKVQPAELEDSGVYFCASSQARGSYGYTFGSGTRLTVV.

CDR3 DNA: TGCAGTGCCCTAGGGGGACCGAACACTGAAGCTTTCTTT. Translating gives CSALGGPNTEAFF. The chain joins TRBV20-1 to TRBJ1-1; tentatively, D is TRBD1 (6 bases). The CDR3 extends over 13 amino acids. Trimming took 6 bases from V and 1 from J, leaving 12 bases between them. CDR1 is DFQATT and CDR2 is SNEGSKA in the germline V gene (reference sequence).

Only one count was recorded for this clonotype. The V and J genes are TRBV20-1 and TRBJ2-7; TRBD2 aligns across 9 bases. TRBJ2-5 explains the end of the DNA better; the J call may be wrong. CDR1 and CDR2 from the germline V gene are DFQATT and SNEGSKA (reference sequence). The CDR3 extends over 13 amino acids. The chain's CDR3 is CSARLADQETQYF. CDR3 bases: TGCAGTGCAAGACTAGCGGATCAAGAGACCCAGTACTTC.

This clonotype was seen more than once but under ten times. The chain combines TRBV6-2 or TRBV6-3 with TRBJ2-3; 10 bases line up with TRBD2. V dropped 5 bases and J dropped 0; count of bases not matched to a gene: 5. Per the germline V gene, CDR1 is MNHEY and CDR2 is SVGEGT. The CDR3 totals 16 residues. CDR3 bases: TGTGCCAGCAGTCGGAATAGCGGGGGGAGCACAGATACGCAGTATTTT. It codes for CASSRNSGGSTDTQYF.

Note on this clonotype: The junction shows a germline mismatch at one end, possibly a read error. The rearrangement joins TRBV20-1 to TRBJ2-1; 7 bases match TRBD2. The CDR3 covers 16 residues. In germline, CDR1 is DFQATT, CDR2 SNEGSKA (reference sequence). The CDR3 DNA follows: TGCAGTGCTGGAGACCTTAGAGCGGGGTTTTACAATGAGCAGTTCTTC. Residues: CSAGDLRAGFYNEQFF.

There are a few counts of this clonotype. This sequence joins TRBV29-1 and TRBJ2-3; TRBD2 aligns across 9 bases. Germline V lookup: CDR1 SQVTM, CDR2 ANQGSEA. The CDR3 runs to 14 residues. V was clipped by 3 bases and J by 5 bases; unmatched bases: 6. The CDR3 loop is CSVEAGGQGDTQYF. In DNA form, the CDR3 reads TGCAGCGTTGAGGCGGGGGGGCAGGGAGATACGCAGTATTTT.

There are a few counts of this clonotype. The chain employs TRBV7-2 and TRBJ2-7; TRBD1 matches 7 bases. Trimming removed 0 bases from V and 4 bases from J; junction bases left unmatched: 9. Germline V gene lookup returns CDR1 SGHTA and CDR2 FQGNSA. The CDR3 runs to 16 residues. In DNA, the CDR3 is TGTGCCAGCAGCTTAGCCGTGGGGCAGGGGGAGTACGAGCAGTACTTC. This encodes CASSLAVGQGEYEQYF.

This clonotype was seen a few times. The CDR3 sequence is CSAPRQGSQETQYF. CDR3 DNA: TGCAGTGCTCCCCGACAGGGGTCCCAAGAGACCCAGTACTTC. This chain joins TRBV20-1 and TRBJ2-5, with 8 bases that match TRBD1. The CDR3 totals 14 residues. Germline trimming cut 5 bases from V and 1 base from J; bases unmatched to any gene: 6. Germline CDR1 DFQATT, CDR2 SNEGSKA (reference sequence).

This rearrangement joins TRBV20-1 to TRBJ2-4, with 7 bases that match TRBD2. With the DNA end fitting TRBJ2-5 better, the J assignment may be wrong. This CDR3 region has 16 residues. Germline values: CDR1 DFQATT, CDR2 SNEGSKA (reference sequence). The CDR3 DNA is TGCAGTGCTAGAGATCCCCGAGCGGGGCCGCAAGAGACCCAGTACTTC. It codes for CSARDPRAGPQETQYF.

This clonotype was seen a single time. The rearrangement links TRBV2 to TRBJ2-7, with TRBD2 matching over 11 bases. Unmatched junction bases numbered 0, after V lost 8 bases and J lost 3 bases. CDR3 length equals 12 residues. Germline assignment: CDR1 SNHLY and CDR2 FYNNEI. The CDR3: CASGTSGYEQYF. In DNA, the CDR3 is TGTGCCAGCGGGACTAGCGGCTACGAGCAGTACTTC. Filled out from reference TRBV2 and TRBJ2-7, the complete variable domain reads EPEVTQTPSHQVTQMGQEVILRCVPISNHLYFYWYRQILGQKVEFLVSFYNNEISEKSEIFDDQFSVERPDGSNFTLKIRSTKLEDSAMYFCASGTSGYEQYFGPGTRLTVT.

The chain uses TRBV4-2 and TRBJ2-7; 8 bases agree with TRBD2. Germline V lookup: CDR1 LGHNA, CDR2 YNFKEQ. The CDR3 is 15 amino acids. Losses at the gene ends were 0 bases for V and 0 bases for J; bases not matched to a gene: 1. CDR3 protein: CASSQEREGSYEQYF. In DNA form, the CDR3 reads TGTGCCAGCAGCCAAGAACGGGAGGGCTCCTACGAGCAGTACTTC.